This entry is about one T cell receptor beta chain. This clone was seen once. What antigen it recognizes has not been identified. No per-base quality is available; no much larger clone lies one base away. The sample is drawn from a study of OX40 agonist ivuxolimab in advanced cancers. Some background on the complete study: Ivuxolimab was a fully human IgG2 agonistic monoclonal antibody targeting the costimulatory receptor OX40 (CD134). Intravenous ivuxolimab was administered to patients every 2 weeks at six dose levels: 0.01, 0.1, 0.3, 1.5, 3 and 10 mg/kg. Of the roughly 54 dose-escalation patients, hepatocellular carcinoma was present in 19, melanoma in approximately 15, renal cell carcinoma in 9 and head and neck cancer in 9. The dose-escalation cohort was over 70% male with a mean age of roughly 62 years, ranging from about 20 to 85. Prior anti-PD-1, anti-PD-L1 or anti-CTLA-4 therapy was permitted, and about two fifths of dose-escalation patients had received checkpoint inhibitors. Three dose-escalation patients achieved partial responses, one with hepatocellular carcinoma and two with cutaneous melanoma. Peripheral TCRbeta sequencing aimed to test whether ivuxolimab altered TCR sequence diversity and caused clonal T-cell expansion. The paper describes the monotherapy dose-escalation part (N of about 47 patients) of the phase I trial of ivuxolimab. What the authors observed across the whole study: After ivuxolimab, more expanded clones were found on average in CD8+ T cells than in CD4+ T cells. In the 0.1-3.0 mg/kg groups, partial responders were among the patients with the lowest normalized peripheral clonal expansion, particularly in CD8+ T cells. Low levels of normalized T-cell clonal expansion were also shown by some nonresponding patients. At doses from 0.1 to 3.0 mg/kg, clonal expansion was seen in both CD4+ and CD8+ blood T cells between baseline and week 6. The antigen specificity of the clonally expanded peripheral T cells was not determined.

Patients with a history of autoimmune disease or receiving systemic immunosuppression were excluded from the trial. Peripheral blood for TCR sequencing was collected from all dose cohorts at baseline, on cycle 4 day 1, and on cycle 7 day 1. Samples were obtained from an open-label, multicenter, first-in-human phase I dose-escalation trial of ivuxolimab. The trial enrolled adults with locally advanced or metastatic head and neck squamous cell, hepatocellular, melanoma or renal cell carcinoma. Before TCR sequencing, CD4+ T cells and CD8+ T cells from peripheral blood were sorted into separate populations. Genomic DNA was isolated from the sorted cells so that the TCRbeta CDR3 region could be sequenced. TCRbeta CDR3 regions were sequenced using the immunoSEQ Assay. The table was pulled from immuneACCESS by TCRdb, which kept in-frame rearrangements only. Such tables lose some clones; where checked, under half of the loss comes from unresolved V genes, and the rest has no known cause. The sample records just over 60,000 clones, more than 85% of which are singletons. The ten largest account for roughly 0.6% of the sample.

The CDR3, cysteine through phenylalanine, is 14 amino acids long. Only the CDR3 DNA stays, 42 bases, in frame from base 1. Relative to germline, V is 3 bases shorter and J is 6 bases shorter, with 15 bases between their ends. Sequences SGHTA (CDR1) and FQGNSA (CDR2) are obtained from the germline V gene. The sequence derives from an adult with an advanced solid tumor such as melanoma, head and neck, liver or kidney cancer. The rearranged chain carries TRBV7-2 and TRBJ2-7; confidence is insufficient to name the D gene. The specimen was CD4+ or CD8+ T cells sorted from blood, collected in a trial of the OX40 agonist ivuxolimab. CDR3 protein: CASSLFRSDGEQYF. Read as DNA, the sequence is TGTGCCAGCAGCTTGTTTAGGTCAGATGGCGAGCAGTACTTC.